This T cell receptor beta chain was observed in a study of Ad26.COV2.S vaccination and SARS-CoV-2 variants. Generated by immunoSEQ multiplex PCR, the TCRdb table keeps only in-frame clones and is missing some. The table includes approximately 250,000 clones, roughly nine tenths detected once. Stated treatment: 15 to 20 received Ad26.COV2.S at low or high dose, single or two shots; about 5 received placebo; per-sample allocation not given. The investigators took samples on day 63 after the first vaccine or placebo injection. Study-level results: Vaccine recipients posted higher spike-specific TCR breadth than their placebo counterparts. Placebo recipients and vaccine recipients were similar in non-spike TCR breadth.

About this clone itself: Its antigen remains unidentified.

Trimming removed 5 bases at V and 3 bases at J, with 17 bases between. CDR3 length equals 17 residues. Germline V CDR1 and CDR2: SGHTA, FQGNSA. This sequence joins TRBV7-2 and TRBJ1-6; TRBD1 is a possible D gene (6 bases). This receptor was taken from a person aged 18-65 years who received the Ad26.COV2.S COVID-19 vaccine or a placebo. Sample: peripheral blood, taken in a trial of Ad26.COV2.S vaccine versus placebo. The CDR3 reads CASSLGRGRRYNSPLHF. CDR3 nucleotides: TGTGCCAGCAGCCTCGGAAGGGGGAGGCGCTATAATTCACCCCTCCACTTT.